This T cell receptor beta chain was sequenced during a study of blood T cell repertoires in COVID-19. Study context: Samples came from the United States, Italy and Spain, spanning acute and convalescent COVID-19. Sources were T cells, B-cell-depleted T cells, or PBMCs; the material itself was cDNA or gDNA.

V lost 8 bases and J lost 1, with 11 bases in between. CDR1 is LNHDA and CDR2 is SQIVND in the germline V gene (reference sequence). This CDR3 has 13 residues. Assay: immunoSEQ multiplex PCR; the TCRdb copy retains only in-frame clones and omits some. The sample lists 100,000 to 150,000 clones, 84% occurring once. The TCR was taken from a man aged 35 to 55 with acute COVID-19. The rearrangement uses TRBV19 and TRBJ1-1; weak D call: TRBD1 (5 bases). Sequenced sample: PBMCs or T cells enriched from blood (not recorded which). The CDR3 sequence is CASQEGKNTEAFF. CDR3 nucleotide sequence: TGTGCCAGTCAGGAGGGGAAGAACACTGAAGCTTTCTTT.